Listed below are T cell receptor beta chains from one sample, sequenced in a study of tissue T cells after allogeneic stem cell transplantation. The repertoire was sequenced with immunoSEQ multiplex PCR; TCRdb's copy has only in-frame clones and lacks some. The repertoire consists of some 7,000 clones, with roughly 56% occurring once and the leading ten covering roughly a fifth. The sample consisted of duodenum tissue, taken at autopsy. The receptor set was obtained from an older female donor with lung cancer. Each CDR3 is given with its conserved first and last residue. The order of the fields is J gene, D gene, V gene, clone size, CDR3 protein, CDR3 DNA. A D gene is named only where the DNA matches it firmly. Clone size, where shown, is once, few, many, or a class for clones that have expanded.

j_call: TRBJ2-5; d_call: NA; v_call: TRBV27; clone_size: NA; cdr3_aa: CASGQQWETQYF; cdr3_nt: TGTGCCAGCGGACAGCAATGGGAGACCCAGTACTTC
j_call: TRBJ2-3; d_call: NA; v_call: TRBV9; clone_size: NA; cdr3_aa: CASSLRGMGTDTQYF; cdr3_nt: TGTGCCAGCAGCCTCAGGGGCATGGGCACAGATACGCAGTATTTT
j_call: TRBJ2-7; d_call: NA; v_call: TRBV6-5; clone_size: NA; cdr3_aa: CASSPMLDSEQYF; cdr3_nt: TGTGCCAGCAGCCCAATGCTCGATAGCGAGCAGTACTTC
j_call: TRBJ1-4; d_call: NA; v_call: TRBV7-8; clone_size: NA; cdr3_aa: CASSLDRRRIGIGEKLFF; cdr3_nt: TGTGCCAGCAGCTTAGATCGACGACGTATCGGAATAGGTGAAAAACTGTTTTTT
j_call: TRBJ2-3; d_call: NA; v_call: TRBV3-1/TRBV3-2; clone_size: NA; cdr3_aa: CASSRQTSTDTQYF; cdr3_nt: TGTGCCAGCAGCCGACAGACTAGCACAGATACGCAGTATTTT
j_call: TRBJ2-3; d_call: TRBD2; v_call: TRBV5-1; clone_size: once; cdr3_aa: CASSQKGLAGGYTQYF; cdr3_nt: TGCGCCAGCAGCCAGAAGGGACTAGCGGGAGGGTATACGCAGTATTTT
j_call: TRBJ1-2; d_call: NA; v_call: TRBV5-4; clone_size: few; cdr3_aa: CASSWPGQVLYGYTF; cdr3_nt: TGTGCCAGCAGCTGGCCGGGCCAAGTTCTTTATGGCTACACCTTC
j_call: TRBJ2-7; d_call: TRBD2; v_call: TRBV2; clone_size: NA; cdr3_aa: CASSITSGAGEQYF; cdr3_nt: TGTGCCAGCAGCATTACTAGCGGGGCTGGGGAGCAGTACTTC
j_call: TRBJ2-7; d_call: TRBD2; v_call: TRBV10-3; clone_size: few; cdr3_aa: CAISGGLEKRSEQYF; cdr3_nt: TGTGCCATCAGTGGGGGACTAGAGAAACGGAGCGAGCAGTACTTC
j_call: TRBJ1-4; d_call: NA; v_call: TRBV7-3; clone_size: NA; cdr3_aa: CASNLRLLFF; cdr3_nt: TGTGCCAGCAACCTTAGGCTACTGTTTTTT
j_call: TRBJ2-5; d_call: TRBD2; v_call: TRBV7-2; clone_size: NA; cdr3_aa: CASSLSGGAETQYF; cdr3_nt: TGTGCCAGCAGTCTCAGCGGGGGGGCCGAGACCCAGTACTTC
j_call: TRBJ1-4; d_call: NA; v_call: TRBV11-2; clone_size: NA; cdr3_aa: CASSSWTLENEKLFF; cdr3_nt: TGTGCCAGCAGCTCCTGGACACTAGAGAATGAAAAACTGTTTTTT
j_call: TRBJ1-4; d_call: NA; v_call: TRBV3-1/TRBV3-2; clone_size: NA; cdr3_aa: CASSQIPRISTNEKLFF; cdr3_nt: TGTGCCAGCAGCCAAATCCCCCGAATATCAACTAATGAAAAACTGTTTTTT
j_call: TRBJ1-3; d_call: TRBD1; v_call: TRBV7-6; clone_size: NA; cdr3_aa: CASSLRTGAPGNTIYF; cdr3_nt: TGTGCCAGCAGCCTCCGGACAGGGGCCCCTGGAAACACCATATATTTT
j_call: TRBJ1-1; d_call: NA; v_call: TRBV7-2; clone_size: NA; cdr3_aa: CASSLFGRTEAFF; cdr3_nt: TGTGCCAGCAGCTTATTCGGCCGGACTGAAGCTTTCTTT
j_call: TRBJ2-1; d_call: TRBD1; v_call: TRBV19; clone_size: few; cdr3_aa: CATLGQGGHEQFF; cdr3_nt: TGTGCCACCTTGGGACAGGGGGGCCATGAGCAGTTCTTC
j_call: TRBJ1-3; d_call: NA; v_call: TRBV5-8; clone_size: NA; cdr3_aa: CASSRASGNTIYF; cdr3_nt: TGTGCCAGCAGCCGGGCGTCTGGAAACACCATATATTTT
j_call: TRBJ1-2; d_call: NA; v_call: TRBV4-1; clone_size: NA; cdr3_aa: CASSQVLGANYGYTF; cdr3_nt: TGCGCCAGCAGCCAAGTACTGGGAGCTAACTATGGCTACACCTTC
j_call: TRBJ2-5; d_call: TRBD2; v_call: TRBV6-5; clone_size: NA; cdr3_aa: CATTPTGGARETQYF; cdr3_nt: TGTGCCACCACCCCCACCGGGGGGGCACGGGAGACCCAGTACTTC
j_call: TRBJ1-2; d_call: NA; v_call: TRBV6-6; clone_size: NA; cdr3_aa: CASSSTREYGYTF; cdr3_nt: TGTGCCAGCAGTTCCACAAGGGAGTATGGCTACACCTTC
j_call: TRBJ1-1; d_call: NA; v_call: TRBV21-1; clone_size: NA; cdr3_aa: CASSKMAEGEAFF; cdr3_nt: TGTGCCAGCAGCAAAATGGCGGAGGGGGAAGCTTTCTTT
j_call: TRBJ1-5; d_call: NA; v_call: TRBV7-2; clone_size: few; cdr3_aa: CASSLGVPNQPQHF; cdr3_nt: TGTGCCAGCAGCTTAGGGGTCCCCAATCAGCCCCAGCATTTT
j_call: TRBJ1-5; d_call: NA; v_call: TRBV4-1; clone_size: NA; cdr3_aa: CASSQDRGRGGSNQPQHF; cdr3_nt: TGCGCCAGCAGCCAAGATAGGGGGAGGGGCGGCAGCAATCAGCCCCAGCATTTT
j_call: TRBJ2-1; d_call: NA; v_call: TRBV12-1; clone_size: NA; cdr3_aa: CASSFDVGLTSGENEQFF; cdr3_nt: TGTGCCAGCAGCTTTGATGTCGGCTTGACTAGCGGGGAAAATGAGCAGTTCTTC
j_call: TRBJ2-7; d_call: TRBD2; v_call: TRBV15; clone_size: NA; cdr3_aa: CATSRRGAYEQYF; cdr3_nt: TGTGCCACCAGCCGTCGGGGGGCCTACGAGCAGTACTTC
j_call: TRBJ2-2; d_call: TRBD2; v_call: TRBV29-1; clone_size: medium-sized; cdr3_aa: CSVGLAGGTGELFF; cdr3_nt: TGCAGCGTTGGTTTAGCGGGGGGGACCGGGGAGCTGTTTTTT
j_call: TRBJ1-6; d_call: NA; v_call: TRBV11-2; clone_size: few; cdr3_aa: CASSSLIDSPLHF; cdr3_nt: TGTGCCAGCAGCTCACTAATAGATTCACCCCTCCACTTT
j_call: TRBJ1-2; d_call: TRBD1; v_call: TRBV9; clone_size: NA; cdr3_aa: CASSKGQESNYGYTF; cdr3_nt: TGTGCCAGCAGCAAAGGACAGGAGAGTAACTATGGCTACACCTTC
j_call: TRBJ1-5; d_call: TRBD1; v_call: TRBV2; clone_size: NA; cdr3_aa: CASKKDRGSGQPQHF; cdr3_nt: TGTGCCAGCAAGAAGGACAGGGGGAGTGGGCAGCCCCAGCATTTT
j_call: TRBJ1-2; d_call: NA; v_call: TRBV5-6; clone_size: NA; cdr3_aa: CASSLGPSAANYGYTF; cdr3_nt: TGTGCCAGCAGCTTGGGTCCCTCAGCTGCTAACTATGGCTACACCTTC
j_call: TRBJ2-3; d_call: TRBD2; v_call: TRBV5-1; clone_size: few; cdr3_aa: CASSFAPTSGITDTQYF; cdr3_nt: TGCGCCAGCAGCTTCGCCCCGACTAGCGGGATCACAGATACGCAGTATTTT
j_call: TRBJ2-5; d_call: NA; v_call: TRBV9; clone_size: NA; cdr3_aa: CASSVGRRVGETQYF; cdr3_nt: TGTGCCAGCAGCGTAGGAAGGAGGGTAGGCGAGACCCAGTACTTC
j_call: TRBJ1-1; d_call: NA; v_call: TRBV20-1; clone_size: NA; cdr3_aa: CSASAQGGAFF; cdr3_nt: TGCAGTGCTAGTGCACAGGGAGGTGCTTTCTTT
j_call: TRBJ1-5; d_call: NA; v_call: TRBV2; clone_size: NA; cdr3_aa: CASSPHSEPQHF; cdr3_nt: TGTGCCAGCAGTCCCCATTCCGAGCCCCAGCATTTT
j_call: TRBJ1-2; d_call: NA; v_call: TRBV6-5; clone_size: few; cdr3_aa: CASSPPPGYTF; cdr3_nt: TGTGCCAGCAGCCCGCCCCCTGGCTACACCTTC
j_call: TRBJ2-1; d_call: NA; v_call: TRBV7-2; clone_size: NA; cdr3_aa: CASSFSRDEQFF; cdr3_nt: TGTGCCAGCAGCTTTTCGAGGGATGAGCAGTTCTTC
j_call: TRBJ1-5; d_call: TRBD1; v_call: TRBV19; clone_size: few; cdr3_aa: CASKDRGQGYQPQHF; cdr3_nt: TGTGCCAGTAAGGACCGCGGACAGGGCTATCAGCCCCAGCATTTT
j_call: TRBJ2-7; d_call: TRBD1; v_call: TRBV19; clone_size: few; cdr3_aa: CASTGTGTPYEQYF; cdr3_nt: TGTGCCAGTACCGGGACAGGGACCCCCTACGAGCAGTACTTC
j_call: TRBJ2-1; d_call: NA; v_call: TRBV12-3/TRBV12-4; clone_size: NA; cdr3_aa: CASSFWGDEQFF; cdr3_nt: TGTGCCAGCAGTTTTTGGGGGGATGAGCAGTTCTTC
j_call: TRBJ1-2; d_call: NA; v_call: TRBV7-2; clone_size: few; cdr3_aa: CASSVTGFVGYTF; cdr3_nt: TGTGCCAGCAGCGTTACAGGGTTTGTCGGCTACACCTTC
j_call: TRBJ2-1; d_call: NA; v_call: TRBV7-3; clone_size: NA; cdr3_aa: CASSLSPTGIGEQFF; cdr3_nt: TGTGCCAGCAGCTTAAGTCCCACAGGGATAGGTGAGCAGTTCTTC
j_call: TRBJ2-7; d_call: NA; v_call: TRBV5-8; clone_size: once; cdr3_aa: CASSLHRGNPFYEQYF; cdr3_nt: TGTGCCAGCAGCTTGCATCGGGGCAACCCTTTCTACGAGCAGTACTTC
j_call: TRBJ1-2; d_call: NA; v_call: TRBV7-3; clone_size: few; cdr3_aa: CASPGQGFTF; cdr3_nt: TGTGCCAGCCCGGGTCAGGGCTTCACCTTC
j_call: TRBJ2-5; d_call: NA; v_call: TRBV11-3; clone_size: medium-sized; cdr3_aa: CASSLHAETQYF; cdr3_nt: TGTGCCAGCAGCTTACACGCGGAGACCCAGTACTTC
j_call: TRBJ2-7; d_call: NA; v_call: TRBV3-1/TRBV3-2; clone_size: NA; cdr3_aa: CASSQDFSYEQYF; cdr3_nt: TGTGCCAGCAGCCAAGATTTCTCCTACGAGCAGTACTTC
j_call: TRBJ2-3; d_call: NA; v_call: TRBV27; clone_size: once; cdr3_aa: CASRSGNADTQYF; cdr3_nt: TGTGCCAGCAGGTCGGGAAACGCAGATACGCAGTATTTT
j_call: TRBJ1-2; d_call: NA; v_call: TRBV11-2; clone_size: NA; cdr3_aa: CASSLPGNYGYTF; cdr3_nt: TGTGCCAGCAGCTTACCAGGGAACTATGGCTACACCTTC
j_call: TRBJ1-1; d_call: NA; v_call: TRBV5-1; clone_size: NA; cdr3_aa: CASSLVGDEAFF; cdr3_nt: TGCGCCAGCAGCTTGGTCGGGGATGAAGCTTTCTTT
j_call: TRBJ2-5; d_call: NA; v_call: TRBV3-1/TRBV3-2; clone_size: NA; cdr3_aa: CASSRIGTDPETQYF; cdr3_nt: TGTGCCAGCAGCCGAATCGGGACCGACCCAGAGACCCAGTACTTC
j_call: TRBJ2-1; d_call: TRBD1; v_call: TRBV24-1; clone_size: NA; cdr3_aa: CATSDLGTGEFYEQFF; cdr3_nt: TGTGCCACCAGTGACCTCGGGACAGGGGAATTTTATGAGCAGTTCTTC
j_call: TRBJ2-2; d_call: TRBD2; v_call: TRBV11-2; clone_size: NA; cdr3_aa: CASSLGTSGSNTGELFF; cdr3_nt: TGTGCCAGCAGCCTCGGGACTAGCGGGAGTAACACCGGGGAGCTGTTTTTT
j_call: TRBJ2-1; d_call: NA; v_call: TRBV6-1; clone_size: medium-sized; cdr3_aa: CASSEPYGSPLDNEQFF; cdr3_nt: TGTGCCAGCAGTGAACCCTACGGATCACCTTTGGACAATGAGCAGTTCTTC
j_call: TRBJ2-7; d_call: NA; v_call: TRBV14; clone_size: NA; cdr3_aa: CASRRQSSYEQYF; cdr3_nt: TGTGCCAGCAGGCGACAGAGCTCCTACGAGCAGTACTTC
j_call: TRBJ1-2; d_call: TRBD1; v_call: TRBV7-2; clone_size: large; cdr3_aa: CASSPGQGAGGYTF; cdr3_nt: TGTGCCAGCAGCCCGGGACAGGGGGCGGGTGGCTACACCTTC
j_call: TRBJ1-5; d_call: TRBD1; v_call: TRBV11-2; clone_size: few; cdr3_aa: CASSPGTGGAYQPQHF; cdr3_nt: TGTGCCAGCAGCCCCGGGACAGGGGGCGCGTATCAGCCCCAGCATTTT
j_call: TRBJ2-3; d_call: NA; v_call: TRBV6-5; clone_size: NA; cdr3_aa: CAFGPWGPDTQYF; cdr3_nt: TGTGCCTTCGGACCCTGGGGACCAGATACGCAGTATTTT
j_call: TRBJ1-2; d_call: NA; v_call: TRBV18; clone_size: NA; cdr3_aa: CASSPQTRDYGYTF; cdr3_nt: TGTGCCAGCTCACCCCAGACCCGGGACTATGGCTACACCTTC
j_call: TRBJ2-2; d_call: TRBD2; v_call: TRBV29-1; clone_size: NA; cdr3_aa: CSVEQAGVNTGELFF; cdr3_nt: TGCAGCGTTGAGCAAGCGGGGGTGAACACCGGGGAGCTGTTTTTT
j_call: TRBJ1-1; d_call: NA; v_call: TRBV6-5; clone_size: NA; cdr3_aa: CASGSRVGNTEAFF; cdr3_nt: TGTGCCAGCGGCAGCAGGGTAGGGAACACTGAAGCTTTCTTT